Each of the 17 T cell receptor beta chains below was sequenced from the same sample in a study of graft-versus-host responses after intestinal transplantation. The method was immunoSEQ multiplex PCR; TCRdb's version includes in-frame clones alone and lacks a portion of them. The sample gives approximately 23,000 clones, approximately 40% of which show up once; under 1.5% is in the top ten. The culture paired roughly 200,000 irradiated violet-dye-labeled stimulators with roughly 200,000 CFSE-labeled responders. The input for sequencing was alloreactive CD8+ T cells from a mixed lymphocyte reaction culture, taken before transplantation. The subset: CFSE-low proliferating T cells sorted from roughly six-day pre-transplant mixed lymphocyte reaction (GvH or HvG direction). All receptors derive from a human patient who was an organ donor for intestinal transplantation.

In its sample, this clone was seen a few times. The CDR3 DNA follows: TGTGCCAGCAGCTTGGCGGTAGCCTTTGAGCAGTTCTTC. Encoded protein: CASSLAVAFEQFF. This rearrangement joins TRBV5-4 to TRBJ2-1, with D uncertain. The germline gives CDR1 SGHNT, CDR2 YYREEE (reference sequence). The CDR3 sequence is 13 residues long. The germline V and J ends were trimmed by 0 bases and 9 bases, with 10 bases remaining between them.

This rearrangement joins TRBV6-5 to TRBJ2-1; D call uncertain. The CDR3 has 12 amino acids. In germline, CDR1 is MNHEY, CDR2 SVGAGI. Trimming stripped 2 bases from V and 6 bases from J, with 5 bases between. The CDR3 region has the DNA TGTGCCAGCAGTTACGGTGCCAATGAGCAGTTCTTC. It encodes CASSYGANEQFF.

The genes are TRBV4-1 and TRBJ2-7; 10 nucleotides align to TRBD2. The V gene's germline CDR1 is MGHRA and CDR2 YSYEKL. The J segment lost 1 base and the V segment lost 4 bases, leaving 4 bases of the junction unmatched. The CDR3 length is 15 residues. The CDR3 protein is CASSPIAGGSYEQYF. The CDR3 nucleotides read TGCGCCAGCAGCCCGATAGCGGGAGGATCCTACGAGCAGTACTTC.

The chain has TRBV28 and TRBJ2-3, with 12 bases matching TRBD2. CDR3 length: 19 residues. Unmatched junction bases numbered 13, after V lost 4 bases and J lost 2 bases. Germline CDR1 MDHEN, CDR2 SYDVKM. The CDR3 DNA reads TGTGCCAGCAGTTCGGGACTAGCGGGTTCGGGTAGATCCACAGATACGCAGTATTTT. It encodes CASSSGLAGSGRSTDTQYF.

This chain uses TRBV10-3 with TRBJ1-2, with D maybe TRBD1 (5 bases). The ends were cut back, 6 bases at V and 5 bases at J, with 10 bases in the middle. The CDR3 extends over 12 amino acids. The germline V gene encodes CDR1 ENHRY and CDR2 SYGVKD. This CDR3 is CAISDEGYGYTF. CDR3 sequence (DNA): TGTGCCATCAGCGACGAGGGGTATGGCTACACCTTC.

The chain is built from TRBV28 and TRBJ1-2, with TRBD1 matching 8 bases. V shed 3 bases, J shed 4 bases, and the junction held 16 bases outside the gene matches. Germline loops: CDR1 MDHEN, CDR2 SYDVKM. There are 18 residues in the CDR3. The CDR3 sequence is CASSFPGTKPGGGYGYTF. CDR3 in DNA: TGTGCCAGCAGTTTCCCCGGCACCAAACCAGGGGGCGGCTATGGCTACACCTTC.

The chain links TRBV4-1 to TRBJ1-2; unclear D gene. The CDR3 runs 15 residues. Germline-derived CDR1 and CDR2 are MGHRA and YSYEKL. Trimming cost V 1 base and J 0 bases, with 9 bases left between them. The CDR3 sequence: CASSQVGIPNYGYTF. The CDR3 nucleotides are TGCGCCAGCAGCCAAGTTGGGATTCCTAACTATGGCTACACCTTC.

The chain employs TRBV4-1 and TRBJ2-7; possible D gene TRBD2, 6 bases. The germline CDR1 and CDR2 sequences are MGHRA and YSYEKL. Trimming stripped 8 bases from V and 3 bases from J, with 20 bases between. The CDR3 has 15 amino acids. The CDR3 loop reads CASQPSVDYGYEQYF. The CDR3 DNA reads TGCGCCAGCCAACCCTCTGTGGACTACGGCTACGAGCAGTACTTC.

This clone was counted a few times. Other DNA sequences of this sample code for an identical CDR3. The V and J genes are TRBV30 and TRBJ1-1; tentative D call: TRBD1 (5 bases). The CDR3 spans 14 residues. Germline V gene sequence: CDR1 GTSNPN, CDR2 SVGIG (reference sequence). Trimming left V 5 bases short and J 4 bases short, with 17 bases between. The CDR3 is CAWGHLGGSTEAFF. DNA of the CDR3: TGTGCCTGGGGGCATTTGGGGGGGAGCACTGAAGCTTTCTTT.

The chain is built from TRBV4-2 and TRBJ2-7; TRBD2 agrees at 9 bases. The ends lost 8 bases at V and 1 base at J; junction bases unmatched: 9. Germline V gene data show CDR1 as LGHNA and CDR2 as YNFKEQ. This CDR3 region has 15 residues. As DNA, the CDR3 is TGTGCCAGCCGTCGGACTAGCGCCCTTTCCTACGAGCAGTACTTC. This sequence encodes CASRRTSALSYEQYF.

There are a few counts of this clone. The V and J genes are TRBV7-2 and TRBJ2-7; 7 nucleotides line up with TRBD2. After removal of 0 bases from V and 4 bases from J, the junction contained 0 bases not matched to a gene. Per germline, CDR1 SGHTA and CDR2 FQGNSA. This CDR3 is built from 13 residues. The CDR3 nucleotides are TGTGCCAGCAGCTTAGCGGGAGGGTACGAGCAGTACTTC. Amino acids: CASSLAGGYEQYF.

The chain carries TRBV18 and TRBJ2-5; unclear D gene. This CDR3 region has 10 residues. V was cut by 4 bases and J by 3 bases, with 0 bases left in between. CDR1 is KGHSH and CDR2 is LQKENI in the germline V gene. CDR3 amino acids: CASSQETQYF. CDR3 sequence (DNA): TGTGCCAGCTCACAAGAGACCCAGTACTTC.

This clone was counted a few times. The chain joins TRBV7-2 to TRBJ2-7; D gene uncertain. CDR3 length equals 14 residues. Trimming stripped 1 base from V and 5 bases from J, with 12 bases between. Germline CDR1 is SGHTA and CDR2 is FQGNSA. CDR3 amino acids: CASSLGALLNEQYF. The CDR3 nucleotides read TGTGCCAGCAGCTTAGGGGCACTATTGAACGAGCAGTACTTC.

This clone was seen more than once but under ten times. This chain links TRBV10-3 with TRBJ1-1, with TRBD1 identical over 7 bases. The CDR3 is 14 amino acids. The J segment lost 0 bases and the V segment lost 10 bases, leaving 8 bases of the junction unmatched. Germline CDR1 reads ENHRY; CDR2 reads SYGVKD. The CDR3 reads CATLQTGMNTEAFF. DNA of the CDR3: TGTGCCACGCTGCAGACAGGGATGAACACTGAAGCTTTCTTT.

The rearrangement joins TRBV28 to TRBJ1-1; 12 bases line up with TRBD1. The V and J ends lost 6 bases and 0 bases, in that order; junction bases with no gene match: 8. The CDR3 sequence is 17 residues long. Germline V CDR1 and CDR2: MDHEN, SYDVKM. The DNA for the CDR3 is TGTGCCAGCAGGCGCCGGGACAGGGGGCGTTTGAACACTGAAGCTTTCTTT. Its protein product is CASRRRDRGRLNTEAFF.

CDR3 DNA: TGTGCCAGCAGCTTCCGGGACATCATCTCCGAGCAGTTCTTC. This sequence encodes CASSFRDIISEQFF. The V call is TRBV7-6, the J call TRBJ2-1; possible D gene TRBD1, 6 bases. Looked up from germline, CDR1 is SGHVS and CDR2 is FNYEAQ. V was cut by 3 bases and J by 10 bases, with 16 bases left in between. The CDR3 sequence is 14 residues long.

The chain joins TRBV13 to TRBJ2-3; TRBD2 agrees at 12 bases. The V segment lost 7 bases and the J segment 5 bases; nucleotides outside the gene matches: 7. Looked up from germline, CDR1 is PRHDT and CDR2 is FYEKMQ (reference sequence). The CDR3 spans 15 residues. The CDR3 DNA sequence: TGTGCCAGCACCCCTAGCGGGAGGGCTGGAGATACGCAGTATTTT. The encoded protein is CASTPSGRAGDTQYF.